The clone carrying this T cell receptor beta chain is medium-sized. The antigen is not known. The sample comes from a study of liver allograft versus peripheral blood T cells. Study details: Recipients' peripheral blood T cell receptor repertoires were compared with those in transplanted livers. Study-wide points: According to reports, the T cell receptor repertoires inside liver allografts differed from those in peripheral blood.

Each CDR3 protein is one row after TCRdb ran MiXCR on the reads. Of around 2,500 distinct CDR3 sequences listed, roughly a sixth are singletons. Germline CDR1 reads SGHDT; CDR2 reads YYEEEE. This CDR3 has 15 amino acids. The trim removed 0 bases at V and 3 bases at J, leaving 5 bases unmatched. The sequence was obtained from a human patient who had a liver transplant. The graft donor may account for some of the T cells. This sequence joins TRBV5-6 and TRBJ2-7, with TRBD1 matching over 8 bases. This CDR3 is CASSLGTGSYYEQYF. The CDR3 nucleotides are TGTGCCAGCAGCTTGGGGACAGGGTCCTACTACGAGCAGTACTTC.